These 19 T cell receptor beta chains share one sample of origin, sequenced in a study of blood T cell repertoires in COVID-19. Profiling relied on immunoSEQ multiplex PCR, and the TCRdb table lists in-frame clones only, not all of them. Among some 200,000 clones listed, about 87% were seen once. The sample consisted of peripheral blood. The receptors were gathered from a man between 35 and 55 years old with active or convalescent COVID-19.

The chain employs TRBV7-3 and TRBJ1-2; TRBD1 is a possible D gene (6 bases). Per germline, CDR1 SGHTA and CDR2 FQGTGA. The CDR3 runs to 13 residues. V was clipped by 5 bases and J by 7 bases, with 14 bases between them. The CDR3 DNA sequence: TGTGCCAGCAGCCCGGGACCACAGGGTGGCTACACCTTC. Residues: CASSPGPQGGYTF.

This clone came up once. The same CDR3 is also encoded by other DNA sequences in this sample. The CDR3 nucleotides are TGTGCCAGCAGCTCCGACAGGTTTAATTCACCCCTCCACTTT. Its protein is CASSSDRFNSPLHF. The V and J genes are TRBV7-9 and TRBJ1-6; D might be TRBD1 (6 bases). CDR3 size: 14 residues. The V and J ends lost 4 bases and 6 bases respectively, with 10 bases between them. The V gene's germline CDR1 is SEHNR and CDR2 FQNEAQ (reference sequence).

This chain joins TRBV7-3 and TRBJ1-2; no clear D gene. The V end was cut by 1 base, the J end by 8 bases, with 20 bases between. This CDR3 contains 16 residues. The germline V gene has CDR1 SGHTA and CDR2 FQGTGA. The CDR3 region has the DNA TGTGCCAGCAGCTTAATGCCTGGAGACCTAGAAAAAGGCTACACCTTC. Amino acid sequence: CASSLMPGDLEKGYTF.

This clone was recorded once. The chain recombines TRBV3-1 (or the pseudogene TRBV3-2) with TRBJ1-1; D possibly corresponds to TRBD1 (6 bases). Germline V gene data show CDR1 as LGHDT and CDR2 as YNNKEL (reference sequence). Trimming pared 4 bases from V and 3 bases from J, leaving 9 bases between. The CDR3 runs to 13 residues. The CDR3 nucleotides read TGTGCCAGCAGCCCGGGGACATACACTGAAGCTTTCTTT. Translated, it gives CASSPGTYTEAFF.

This clone turned up a few times. This chain links TRBV3-1 (or the pseudogene TRBV3-2) with TRBJ2-2, with TRBD2 matching 8 bases. CDR3 size: 16 residues. V lost 1 base and J lost 8; bases outside the gene matches: 9. The germline V gene has CDR1 LGHDT and CDR2 YNNKEL (reference sequence). The chain's CDR3 is CASSQALAGYAGELFF. The CDR3 nucleotides are TGTGCCAGCAGCCAAGCTTTAGCGGGGTACGCTGGGGAGCTGTTTTTT.

V and J are TRBV6-5 and TRBJ1-5; D remains ambiguous. The CDR3 is made up of 13 amino acids. Trimming took off 6 bases at V and 7 bases at J, with 13 bases between the two ends. Germline V gives CDR1 MNHEY, CDR2 SVGAGI. In DNA form, the CDR3 reads TGTGCCAGCAGCCGAGCGGCGCAACAGCCCCAGCATTTT. Translated, it gives CASSRAAQQPQHF.

The rearrangement links TRBV4-2 to TRBJ2-7, with 7 bases identical to TRBD1. The V and J ends lost 1 base and 5 bases, in that order; junction bases with no gene match: 5. CDR3 length: 14 residues. Looked up from germline, CDR1 is LGHNA and CDR2 is YNFKEQ. Here the CDR3 reads CASSQGQGVDEQYF. Written as DNA, the CDR3 is TGTGCCAGCAGCCAAGGACAGGGAGTGGACGAGCAGTACTTC.

The rearrangement joins TRBV5-8 to TRBJ2-3, with D possibly being TRBD1 (6 bases). This CDR3 has 16 amino acids. V lost 4 bases, J lost 0 bases, and 15 bases lay in between. Germline CDR1 reads SGHTS; CDR2 reads YDEGEE. CDR3 sequence (DNA): TGTGCCAGCAGCCCCCAGACAGGCCGAAGCACAGATACGCAGTATTTT. Translating gives CASSPQTGRSTDTQYF.

As concerns this clone: The junction departs from the called germline gene at one end, perhaps through a read error. The J gene is TRBJ2-2, the V gene TRBV7-3; D possibly corresponds to TRBD2 (6 bases). Germline values: CDR1 SGHTA, CDR2 FQGTGA. This CDR3 has 13 amino acids. The CDR3 reads CAIQGLVRRGAVF. In DNA, the CDR3 is TGTGCCATCCAGGGACTGGTACGGCGGGGAGCTGTTTTT.

The gene calls are TRBV5-1 and TRBJ2-2, with a tentative D call TRBD1 (6 bases). Germline lookup yields CDR1 SGHRS and CDR2 YFSETQ. The CDR3 runs to 14 residues. The V gene lost 3 bases and the J gene lost 2 bases, with 8 bases spanning the gap. The CDR3 reads CASSSDRNTGELFF. CDR3 DNA: TGCGCCAGCAGCTCGGACAGAAACACCGGGGAGCTGTTTTTT.

The chain carries TRBV25-1 and TRBJ2-7; 7 nucleotides align to TRBD1. The V gene's germline CDR1 is MGHDK and CDR2 SYGVNS. Losses at the gene ends were 8 bases for V and 2 bases for J; bases not matched to a gene: 15. The CDR3 sequence is 16 residues long. The CDR3 DNA reads as TGTGCCAGCCGCCCTGCTGGGTGGGACAGTGCCTACGAGCAGTACTTC. Its translation: CASRPAGWDSAYEQYF.

The rearrangement links TRBV7-2 to TRBJ1-1; D gene ambiguous. Trimming pared 2 bases from V and 0 bases from J, leaving 10 bases between. The CDR3 spans 15 residues. From germline, CDR1 is SGHTA and CDR2 FQGNSA. CDR3 nucleotide sequence: TGTGCCAGCAGCTTATTTGGGGAGATGAACACTGAAGCTTTCTTT. This sequence encodes CASSLFGEMNTEAFF.

This clone was counted once. The V call is TRBV11-2, the J call TRBJ2-2, with unresolved D. This CDR3 contains 13 residues. Looked up from germline, CDR1 is SGHAT and CDR2 is FQNNGV. V was shortened by 0 bases and J by 6 bases, with 5 bases between the two germline ends. The CDR3 region has the DNA TGTGCCAGCAGCTTAGAATCGGCCGGGGAGCTGTTTTTT. Translated, it gives CASSLESAGELFF. The entire variable domain, with the rest obtained from reference TRBV11-2 and TRBJ2-2, is as follows: EAGVAQSPRYKIIEKRQSVAFWCNPISGHATLYWYQQILGQGPKLLIQFQNNGVVDDSQLPKDRFSAERLKGVDSTLKIQPAKLEDSAVYLCASSLESAGELFFGEGSRLTVL.

CDR3 sequence reads: CASSVLWTGESPLHF. CDR3 in DNA: TGTGCCAGCAGCGTCCTTTGGACAGGGGAATCACCCCTCCACTTT. The gene calls are TRBV9 and TRBJ1-6; 9 bases line up with TRBD1. Trimming removed 2 bases from V and 10 bases from J; junction bases left unmatched: 7. The germline CDR1 and CDR2 sequences are SGDLS and YYNGEE. There are 15 residues in the CDR3.

The rearrangement links TRBV7-8 to TRBJ1-5, with TRBD1 matching over 8 bases. V dropped 6 bases and J dropped 6; count of bases not matched to a gene: 4. The length of the CDR3 is 13 residues. Germline values: CDR1 SGHVS, CDR2 FQNEAQ. In nucleotides, the CDR3 is TGTGCCAGCAGTCCAACAGGGGGTCAGCCCCAGCATTTT. As protein: CASSPTGGQPQHF.

The count of this clone is one. The genes are TRBV7-2 and TRBJ1-2; the match to TRBD1 covers 7 bases. J lost 0 bases, V lost 6 bases, and 7 bases had no gene match. CDR1 and CDR2 (germline): SGHTA, FQGNSA. The CDR3 contains 15 residues. The CDR3 DNA follows: TGTGCCAGCAGAAGGTGGGACAGCCCTAACTATGGCTACACCTTC. It codes for CASRRWDSPNYGYTF. The entire variable domain, with the rest obtained from reference TRBV7-2 and TRBJ1-2, is as follows: GAGVSQSPSNKVTEKGKDVELRCDPISGHTALYWYRQSLGQGLEFLIYFQGNSAPDKSGLPSDRFSAERTGGSVSTLTIQRTQQEDSAVYLCASRRWDSPNYGYTFGSGTRLTVV.

CDR3 sequence (DNA): TGTGCCAGCAGCTTGTTACCAGGGGGCTCCTACGAGCAGTACTTC. Its protein product is CASSLLPGGSYEQYF. The gene calls are TRBV5-4 and TRBJ2-7; 7 bases fit TRBD1. The V gene's germline CDR1 is SGHNT and CDR2 YYREEE (reference sequence). The CDR3 extends over 15 amino acids. J lost 0 bases, V lost 1 base, and 4 bases had no gene match.

This chain connects TRBV4-1 to TRBJ1-6; a possible D gene is TRBD1 (5 bases). The germline CDR1 and CDR2 sequences are MGHRA and YSYEKL. V lost 0 bases to trimming and J lost 7 bases, with 19 bases between them. The CDR3 covers 18 residues. The CDR3 coding sequence is TGCGCCAGCAGCCAAGAGATTGGCGGCAAGGGGCAAAATTCACCCCTCCACTTT. Residues: CASSQEIGGKGQNSPLHF.

The chain employs TRBV9 and TRBJ1-1, with TRBD1 matching over 7 bases. Looked up from germline, CDR1 is SGDLS and CDR2 is YYNGEE. This CDR3 is 12 amino acids long. The ends lost 3 bases at V and 6 bases at J; junction bases unmatched: 2. Written as DNA, the CDR3 is TGTGCCAGCAGCGGGGGACAGCCTGAAGCTTTCTTT. It yields the protein CASSGGQPEAFF.